This T cell receptor beta chain was found in a study of blood T cell repertoires in COVID-19. The wider study: Spain, Italy and the United States supplied samples that represented acute and convalescent COVID-19. T cells, B-cell-depleted T cells, or PBMCs provided the cDNA or gDNA that served as material.

V lost 1 base to trimming and J lost 6 bases, with 10 bases between them. Germline V CDR1 and CDR2: SGHAT, FQNNGV. CDR3 size: 13 residues. Authors' processing steps: Nucleated cell number was recorded as an estimate derived from reference gene primer amplification. The table came from immunoSEQ multiplex PCR; TCRdb's copy has only in-frame clones and leaves some out. For V, J and clone size, that table is used; D and trimming come from the DNA. The sample yields some 180,000 clones, under 90% seen once. The chain uses TRBV11-2 and TRBJ2-7, with D possibly matching TRBD2 (6 bases). The source material was peripheral blood. The source of this sequence is a man in his forties with acute or convalescent COVID-19. For the CDR3, the DNA is TGTGCCAGCAGCTTAGGGGGGGTTCGCGAGCAGTACTTC. As protein: CASSLGGVREQYF.